What follows are 11 T cell receptor beta chains derived from one specimen sequenced in a study of cytomegalovirus exposure and HLA in healthy donors. Clones were read by immunoSEQ multiplex PCR, and TCRdb kept only the in-frame ones, dropping some. This sample has about 53,000 clones, with approximately 90% found just once. What was sequenced was PBMCs. The receptors were sampled from a man aged 18 to 35 in good health and CMV-seronegative.

The chain has TRBV19 and TRBJ2-3; 9 positions match TRBD2. The trim removed 6 bases at V and 6 bases at J, leaving 7 bases unmatched. Germline V lookup: CDR1 LNHDA, CDR2 SQIVND (reference sequence). There are 14 residues in the CDR3. The CDR3 is CASRYSGRRDTQYF. CDR3 DNA: TGTGCCAGTAGGTATAGCGGGAGAAGGGATACGCAGTATTTT.

The V and J genes are TRBV5-1 and TRBJ2-5, with 12 bases aligning to TRBD2. The ends lost 3 bases at V and 5 bases at J; junction bases unmatched: 2. Germline V gene lookup returns CDR1 SGHRS and CDR2 YFSETQ. The CDR3 spans 14 residues. CDR3 coding DNA: TGCGCCAGCAGCTCGACTAGCGGGAGCGAGACCCAGTACTTC. Its translation is CASSSTSGSETQYF. Combining the CDR3 with reference TRBV5-1 and TRBJ2-5 gives the whole variable domain KAGVTQTPRYLIKTRGQQVTLSCSPISGHRSVSWYQQTPGQGLQFLFEYFSETQRNKGNFPGRFSGRQFSNSRSEMNVSTLELGDSALYLCASSSTSGSETQYFGPGTRLLVL.

This chain joins TRBV28 and TRBJ2-3; 12 bases are shared with TRBD2. The length of the CDR3 is 18 residues. The germline V gene encodes CDR1 MDHEN and CDR2 SYDVKM. Trimming removed 3 bases from V and 1 base from J; junction bases left unmatched: 8. CDR3 nucleotide sequence: TGTGCCAGCAGTTTGGGTCTAGCGGGAGGGCCTGGCACAGATACGCAGTATTTT. Its protein is CASSLGLAGGPGTDTQYF.

The rearrangement links TRBV6-4 to TRBJ2-1; 9 bases map to TRBD1. Germline CDR1 reads MRHNA; CDR2 reads SNTAGT. Trimming at V came to 5 bases and at J to 9 bases, leaving 8 bases not matched to a gene. CDR3 length: 14 residues. The CDR3 spells CASSRDREGSEQFF. In DNA, the CDR3 is TGTGCCAGCAGTAGGGACAGGGAGGGATCTGAGCAGTTCTTC.

The J gene is TRBJ2-1, the V gene TRBV2; 8 positions match TRBD1. The V and J ends lost 6 bases and 7 bases, in that order; junction bases with no gene match: 14. Germline V gene data show CDR1 as SNHLY and CDR2 as FYNNEI. The length of the CDR3 is 16 residues. The CDR3 reads CASRYRTGLGGNEQFF. The CDR3 coding sequence is TGTGCCAGCAGGTACCGGACAGGGCTGGGAGGAAATGAGCAGTTCTTC.

The chain recombines TRBV29-1 with TRBJ2-7; 9 bases fit TRBD2. The CDR3 extends over 14 amino acids. V lost 6 bases, J lost 3 bases, and 9 bases stayed unmatched. Germline V CDR1 and CDR2: SQVTM, ANQGSEA. In DNA form, the CDR3 reads TGCAGCGTGACCCCTAGCGGGATGCTCTACGAGCAGTACTTC. Translated: CSVTPSGMLYEQYF.

The chain uses TRBV9 and TRBJ2-7, with D unclear. The CDR3 covers 15 residues. Looked up from germline, CDR1 is SGDLS and CDR2 is YYNGEE. The V gene lost 6 bases and the J gene lost 3 bases, with 19 bases spanning the gap. The CDR3 coding sequence is TGTGCCAGCATATCTTCTCCGGGTCCCCTCTACGAGCAGTACTTC. This translates into CASISSPGPLYEQYF.

V and J are TRBV15 and TRBJ2-7; perhaps TRBD1 as D (6 bases). Trimming stripped 3 bases from V and 5 bases from J, with 14 bases between. Germline V gives CDR1 LNHNV, CDR2 YYDKDF (reference sequence). The CDR3 spans 14 residues. CDR3 DNA sequence: TGTGCCACCAGCAGTTATACAGGGTCCGACGAGCAGTACTTC. This translates into CATSSYTGSDEQYF.

The gene calls are TRBV7-2 and TRBJ2-3, with TRBD2 as a possible D gene (7 bases). The V gene's germline CDR1 is SGHTA and CDR2 FQGNSA. This CDR3 has 15 residues. Trimming pared 5 bases from V and 1 base from J, leaving 13 bases between. CDR3 loop: CASSRGGAGTDTQYF. In DNA, the CDR3 is TGTGCCAGCAGCCGAGGGGGGGCGGGCACAGATACGCAGTATTTT.

The chain uses TRBV30 and TRBJ2-7; 9 bases are shared with TRBD2. The V and J ends lost 6 bases and 5 bases, in that order; junction bases with no gene match: 20. Germline CDR1 and CDR2: GTSNPN and SVGIG (reference sequence). This CDR3 comprises 17 residues. Here the CDR3 reads CACQGVGAGGPHDEQYF. As DNA, the CDR3 is TGTGCCTGCCAGGGGGTTGGTGCGGGAGGGCCACACGACGAGCAGTACTTC.

V and J are TRBV28 and TRBJ2-2; no firm D call. The length of the CDR3 is 16 residues. Trimming pared 5 bases from V and 0 bases from J, leaving 13 bases between. From germline, CDR1 is MDHEN and CDR2 SYDVKM. The CDR3 spells CASSRHSFSNTGELFF. CDR3 DNA sequence: TGTGCCAGCAGTCGTCATAGCTTCTCGAACACCGGGGAGCTGTTTTTT.